This T cell receptor beta chain was sequenced during a study of CD8+ T cells in alopecia areata. Indicated treatment: oral pan-JAK inhibitor, 5-10 mg twice daily. RNA, once extracted, was reverse transcribed into cDNA for use as the sequencing template. TCRdb's copy holds only in-frame clones and misses some; the assay was immunoSEQ multiplex PCR. Of approximately 140,000 clones in the sample, roughly four fifths were seen once. With V trimmed by 6 bases and J by 8 bases, 10 bases remained unmatched. CDR3 length: 14 amino acids. Germline assignment: CDR1 MNHEY and CDR2 SVGAGI. The material was CD8+ T cells sorted from blood, obtained at week 4, from a patient treated with tofacitinib. This chain links TRBV6-5 with TRBJ2-1, with 7 positions matching TRBD2. The receptor was derived from a human donor with alopecia areata. CDR3 DNA sequence: TGTGCCAGCAGCTTAACCCCTCGGGGGGATGAGCAGTTCTTC. It encodes CASSLTPRGDEQFF.